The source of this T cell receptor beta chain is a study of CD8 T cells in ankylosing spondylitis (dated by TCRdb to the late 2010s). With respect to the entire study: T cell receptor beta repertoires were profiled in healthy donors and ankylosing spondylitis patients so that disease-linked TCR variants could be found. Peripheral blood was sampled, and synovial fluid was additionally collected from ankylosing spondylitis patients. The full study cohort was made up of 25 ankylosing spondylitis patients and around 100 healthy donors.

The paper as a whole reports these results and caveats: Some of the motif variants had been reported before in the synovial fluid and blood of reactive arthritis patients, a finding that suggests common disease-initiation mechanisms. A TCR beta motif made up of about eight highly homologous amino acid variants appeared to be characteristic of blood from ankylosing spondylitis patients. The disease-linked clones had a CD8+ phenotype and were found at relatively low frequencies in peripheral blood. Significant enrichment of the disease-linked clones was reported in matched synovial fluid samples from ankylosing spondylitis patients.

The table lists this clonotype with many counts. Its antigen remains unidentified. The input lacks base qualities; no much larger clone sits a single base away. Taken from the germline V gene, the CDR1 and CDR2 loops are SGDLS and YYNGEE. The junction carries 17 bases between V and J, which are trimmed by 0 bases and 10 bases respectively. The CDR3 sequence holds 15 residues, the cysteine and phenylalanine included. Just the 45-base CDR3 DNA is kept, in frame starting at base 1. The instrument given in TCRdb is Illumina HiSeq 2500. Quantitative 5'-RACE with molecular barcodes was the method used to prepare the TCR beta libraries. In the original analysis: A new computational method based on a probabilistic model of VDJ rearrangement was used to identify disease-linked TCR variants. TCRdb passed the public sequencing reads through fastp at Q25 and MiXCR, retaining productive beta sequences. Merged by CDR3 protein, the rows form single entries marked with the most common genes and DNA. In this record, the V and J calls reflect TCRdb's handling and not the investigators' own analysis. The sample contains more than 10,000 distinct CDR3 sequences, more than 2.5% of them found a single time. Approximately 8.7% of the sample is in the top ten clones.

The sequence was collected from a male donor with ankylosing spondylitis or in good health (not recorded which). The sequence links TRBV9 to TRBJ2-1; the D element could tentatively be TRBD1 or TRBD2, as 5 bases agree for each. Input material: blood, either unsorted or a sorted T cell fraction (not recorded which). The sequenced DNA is TGTGCCAGCAGCGTAGCTCAATCCGGGGCCGGGGAGCAGTTCTTC. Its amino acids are CASSVAQSGAGEQFF.